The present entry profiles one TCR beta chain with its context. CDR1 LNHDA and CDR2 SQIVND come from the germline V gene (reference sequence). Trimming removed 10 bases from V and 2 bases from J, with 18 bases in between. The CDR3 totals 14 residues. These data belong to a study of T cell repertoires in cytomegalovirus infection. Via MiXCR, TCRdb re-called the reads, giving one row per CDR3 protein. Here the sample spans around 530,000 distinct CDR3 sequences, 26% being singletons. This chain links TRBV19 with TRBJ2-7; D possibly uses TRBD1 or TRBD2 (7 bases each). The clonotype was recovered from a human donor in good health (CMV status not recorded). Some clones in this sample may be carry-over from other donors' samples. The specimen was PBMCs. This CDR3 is CATTRGGSPYEQYF. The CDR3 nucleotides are TGTGCCACCACCAGGGGGGGGAGTCCCTACGAGCAGTACTTC. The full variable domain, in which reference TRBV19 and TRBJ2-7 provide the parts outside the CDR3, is DGGITQSPKYLFRKEGQNVTLSCEQNLNHDAMYWYRQDPGQGLRLIYYSQIVNDFQKGDIAEGYSVSREKKESFPLTVTSAQKNPTAFYLCATTRGGSPYEQYFGPGTRLTVT.